This T cell receptor beta chain was observed in a study of cytomegalovirus exposure and HLA in healthy donors. Whole-study context: The 130 or so validation repertoires used the same platform as the 550 to 850 first-cohort repertoires (as reported by a later analysis).

TCRdb's table, derived via immunoSEQ multiplex PCR, lists solely in-frame clones and lacks some. The repertoire holds 120,000 to 150,000 clones, with 70% to 90% as singletons. J was trimmed by 5 bases and V by 4 bases; bases with no gene match: 9. Germline CDR1 SGHRS, CDR2 YFSETQ. This CDR3 has 15 amino acids. Only a few counts were recorded for this clone. V usage is TRBV5-1 and J usage is TRBJ1-1; 9 nucleotides agree with TRBD1. The sample comprised PBMCs. This sequence was found in a woman in her late teens or twenties in good health and CMV-seropositive. The CDR3 here is CASSPGTGRITEAFF. DNA for the CDR3: TGCGCCAGCAGCCCTGGGACAGGGCGTATTACTGAAGCTTTCTTT.